This T cell receptor beta chain was found in a study of blood T cell repertoires in COVID-19. Study at large: Some COVID-19 samples were acute and others convalescent; all came from the United States, Italy and Spain. T cells, B-cell-depleted T cells, or PBMCs supplied cDNA or gDNA.

Original data processing: Nucleated cell number was recorded as an estimate derived from reference gene primer amplification. Measured with immunoSEQ multiplex PCR; TCRdb has only the in-frame clones, and not every one. V, J and clone size were drawn from that table, and D and trimming were deduced from the DNA. The repertoire includes around 100,000 clones, 89% of them detected once, and roughly 3.6% sits in the top ten. Germline-derived CDR1 and CDR2 are SSHAT and FNYEAQ (reference sequence). This CDR3 is 16 amino acids long. As concerns this clone: At one end, the junction sequence differs from germline, possibly due to a read error.

The source of this sequence is a woman aged 60-70 years with acute or convalescent COVID-19. The rearrangement uses TRBV7-7 and TRBJ2-2; tentative D call: TRBD1 (6 bases). The sample comprised peripheral blood. CDR3 residues: CASSLATGLGTGELFF. In DNA, the CDR3 is TGTGCTAGCAGCTTAGCAACAGGGCTCGGGACCGGGGAGCTGTTTTTT.